This TCR beta chain was recorded in a study of T cell clusters in autoimmune cytopenias. Tens of thousands of genome equivalents of blood DNA were amplified for TRB. Multiplex touch-down PCR amplified TRB using TRB-A and TRB-B pools in one tube. With the multiplex PCR reads reprocessed, TCRdb shows one record per CDR3 protein and no DNA. In all, the sample yields about 2,100 distinct CDR3 sequences. The sample consisted of peripheral blood. The sequence derives from a human donor with an autoimmune cytopenia or autoimmune hepatitis (not recorded which).

This chain's CDR3 is CASSLRDRNQPQHF. The chain carries TRBV7-6 and TRBJ1-5; absent DNA, TCRdb's TRBD1 call cannot be checked. Germline V gene data show CDR1 as SGHVS and CDR2 as FNYEAQ. The CDR3 is 14 residues long.